The 26 T cell receptor beta chains listed next were all sequenced from one sample in a study of blood T cells in healthy people across ages. Alongside a J-beta primer mix, a sample-barcoded 5' primer served in a second PCR lasting roughly 7 to 11 cycles. In TCRdb, the 5' RACE reads were re-called with MiXCR into one record per CDR3 protein. The repertoire holds some 1,000,000 distinct CDR3 sequences, with approximately 26% as singletons. In addition, the sample was reused for a study of T cells of mothers and their children.

The specimen sequenced was blood. The receptors stem from a girl aged 2-10 years in good health.

This clonotype has only one observation. Here the CDR3 reads CASRGQNYGYTF. CDR3 in DNA: TGTGCCAGCAGAGGCCAGAACTATGGCTACACCTTC. The chain is built from TRBV6-5 and TRBJ1-2; D ambiguous. In germline, CDR1 is MNHEY, CDR2 SVGAGI. Trimming left V 6 bases short and J 2 bases short, with 7 bases between. This CDR3 is 12 amino acids long.

In this sample, this clonotype turned up a few times. The chain joins TRBV12-3 or TRBV12-4 to TRBJ2-2; D not certain. CDR3 length: 15 residues. V shed 6 bases and J shed 2 bases, with 13 bases lying between them. Here the CDR3 DNA reads TGTGCCAGCAGGTCAACCGGGCCCAACACCGGGGAGCTGTTTTTT. This codes for CASRSTGPNTGELFF.

This chain links TRBV3-1 with TRBJ1-2; maybe TRBD1 (5 bases). Germline V gene data show CDR1 as LGHDT and CDR2 as YNNKEL (reference sequence). The ends were cut back, 0 bases at V and 8 bases at J, with 16 bases in the middle. This CDR3 contains 15 residues. CDR3 DNA sequence: TGTGCCAGCAGCCAAGATACCCAGGGCGCGTGGGGCTACACCTTC. Translated, it gives CASSQDTQGAWGYTF.

This clonotype was detected once. This chain uses TRBV4-1 with TRBJ2-1; D call uncertain. The CDR3 consists of 14 residues. Germline V gene lookup returns CDR1 MGHRA and CDR2 YSYEKL. Trimming took 1 base from V and 9 from J, leaving 13 bases between them. The CDR3 loop is CASSQGPYMIEQFF. CDR3 coding DNA: TGCGCCAGCAGCCAAGGGCCATATATGATTGAGCAGTTCTTC.

This chain uses TRBV29-1 with TRBJ2-1; 8 bases fit TRBD2. This CDR3 contains 12 residues. The trim removed 8 bases at V and 8 bases at J, leaving 8 bases unmatched. The V gene's germline CDR1 is SQVTM and CDR2 ANQGSEA. The CDR3, as DNA: TGCAGCATAAGAGCGGGAGTTCATGAGCAGTTCTTC. Translating gives CSIRAGVHEQFF.

This clonotype was observed a few times. The chain employs TRBV12-3 or TRBV12-4 and TRBJ1-2; 7 nucleotides align to TRBD1. The CDR3 totals 13 residues. Trimming at V came to 8 bases and at J to 4 bases, leaving 7 bases not matched to a gene. CDR3 DNA: TGTGCCAGCCGACAGGGCCCTTCCTATGGCTACACCTTC. Its translation: CASRQGPSYGYTF.

This clonotype was counted between two and nine times. This sequence joins TRBV9 and TRBJ2-7; the D call may be TRBD1 or TRBD2 (6 bases each). Germline CDR1 and CDR2: SGDLS and YYNGEE. V shed 1 base and J shed 6 bases, with 11 bases lying between them. The CDR3 consists of 13 residues. The CDR3 sequence is CASSVRGVGEQYF. CDR3 nucleotides: TGTGCCAGCAGCGTAAGGGGGGTGGGCGAGCAGTACTTC.

A few counts support this clonotype. The chain employs TRBV7-2 and TRBJ1-1; a weak D match, TRBD1 (6 bases). The V gene lost 2 bases and the J gene lost 5 bases, with 15 bases spanning the gap. CDR3 length: 15 amino acids. From germline, CDR1 is SGHTA and CDR2 FQGNSA. In DNA form, the CDR3 reads TGTGCCAGCAGCTTATTCTGGGGGCGCGAAACTGAAGCTTTCTTT. It yields the protein CASSLFWGRETEAFF.

This clonotype came up a few times. This chain connects TRBV6-5 to TRBJ2-5; a weak D match, TRBD2 (6 bases). There are 14 residues in the CDR3. The V gene's germline CDR1 is MNHEY and CDR2 SVGAGI. Between the trimmed V and J ends, which lost 7 bases and 7 bases, there was a span of 19 bases. The CDR3: CASTLGDPGGTQYF. The DNA for the CDR3 is TGTGCCAGCACCCTAGGTGACCCCGGGGGGACCCAGTACTTC.

This clonotype was detected only a few times. The chain links TRBV7-2 to TRBJ1-2, with unresolved D. Between the trimmed V and J ends, which lost 1 base and 7 bases, there was a span of 13 bases. Germline values: CDR1 SGHTA, CDR2 FQGNSA. The CDR3 is made up of 14 amino acids. The CDR3 spells CASSLEKWSGGYTF. The CDR3 nucleotides read TGTGCCAGCAGCTTAGAGAAGTGGTCGGGTGGCTACACCTTC.

This clonotype has just a few counts. V gene TRBV25-1 combines with J gene TRBJ2-5; D ambiguous. Germline values: CDR1 MGHDK, CDR2 SYGVNS. The CDR3 runs 13 residues. The V end lost 7 bases, the J end lost 5 bases, and 14 bases lay between the germline ends. In nucleotides, the CDR3 is TGTGCCAGCACCCATGAATCGATCGAGACCCAGTACTTC. Amino acids: CASTHESIETQYF.

The J gene is TRBJ2-7, the V gene TRBV15, with D possibly being TRBD2 (6 bases). CDR1 and CDR2 from the germline V gene are LNHNV and YYDKDF (reference sequence). The CDR3 contains 15 residues. Trimming took 2 bases from V and 6 from J, leaving 17 bases between them. The CDR3 protein is CATSRNSDETSEQYF. DNA for the CDR3: TGTGCCACCAGCAGAAATTCGGATGAGACTAGCGAGCAGTACTTC.

This clonotype appeared a few times. The chain links TRBV10-3 to TRBJ2-2; D is uncertain. V was cut by 7 bases and J by 0 bases, with 9 bases left in between. CDR3 length: 14 residues. CDR1 is ENHRY and CDR2 is SYGVKD in the germline V gene. CDR3 nucleotide sequence: TGTGCCATCAAAGGACGGTCGAACACCGGGGAGCTGTTTTTT. Protein product: CAIKGRSNTGELFF.

This clonotype was counted many times. J is TRBJ2-4 and V is TRBV6-5, with D possibly TRBD2 on 6 matching bases. This CDR3 is 15 amino acids long. Germline V gene lookup returns CDR1 MNHEY and CDR2 SVGAGI. Trimming took off 6 bases at V and 1 base at J, with 13 bases between the two ends. The CDR3 DNA reads as TGTGCCAGCAGCACCACTAGCATGGCCAAAAACATTCAGTACTTC. It encodes CASSTTSMAKNIQYF.

This chain joins TRBV7-2 and TRBJ1-1; the D is unclear. Germline V lookup: CDR1 SGHTA, CDR2 FQGNSA. The CDR3 covers 13 residues. Trimming cost V 11 bases and J 1 base, with 14 bases left between them. Here the CDR3 DNA reads TGTGCCGGAATAAAGATAACGAACACTGAAGCTTTCTTT. Translated, it gives CAGIKITNTEAFF.

The V and J genes are TRBV20-1 and TRBJ2-7; TRBD2 matches at 7 bases. This CDR3 is 16 amino acids long. From germline, CDR1 is DFQATT and CDR2 SNEGSKA (reference sequence). The V segment lost 0 bases and the J segment 0 bases; nucleotides outside the gene matches: 8. The CDR3 nucleotides are TGCAGTGCTAGAGATCTGCTAGCGGACAACTCCTACGAGCAGTACTTC. Amino acid sequence: CSARDLLADNSYEQYF.

Comment on this clonotype: One end of the junction varies from germline; a read error may be responsible. The rearrangement uses TRBV6-1 and TRBJ2-5; maybe TRBD1 (6 bases). The CDR3 extends over 14 amino acids. CDR1 and CDR2 (germline): MNHNS, SASEGT. CDR3 coding DNA: TGTGCCAGCAGTGAAGTCTCAGGGGCCTACGAGCAGCACTTC. Translated, it gives CASSEVSGAYEQHF.

V is TRBV6-1 and J is TRBJ1-2; TRBD1 might be the D (5 bases). CDR3 length: 15 residues. V was clipped by 5 bases and J by 3 bases, with 16 bases between them. Germline loops: CDR1 MNHNS, CDR2 SASEGT. CDR3 coding DNA: TGTGCCAGCAGTTTTCAGGGTTTGGGCGACTATGGCTACACCTTC. As protein: CASSFQGLGDYGYTF.

The chain joins TRBV15 to TRBJ1-1; D uncertain. This CDR3 has 14 amino acids. The germline CDR1 and CDR2 sequences are LNHNV and YYDKDF (reference sequence). V dropped 0 bases and J dropped 0 bases, with 5 bases sitting between them. The CDR3 DNA reads as TGTGCCACCAGCAGAGATCGAATGAACACTGAAGCTTTCTTT. This sequence encodes CATSRDRMNTEAFF.

In this sample, this clonotype turned up a few times. V is TRBV9 and J is TRBJ2-5; possible D gene TRBD2, 6 bases. Germline V CDR1 and CDR2: SGDLS, YYNGEE. The CDR3 is made up of 14 amino acids. V lost 0 bases, J lost 3 bases, and 9 bases lay in between. CDR3 region: CASSVGGTEETQYF. In DNA, the CDR3 is TGTGCCAGCAGCGTAGGCGGGACCGAAGAGACCCAGTACTTC.

This clonotype was observed a few times. J is TRBJ1-2 and V is TRBV5-1; weak D call: TRBD1 (5 bases). Trimming cost V 4 bases and J 2 bases, with 15 bases left between them. Germline lookup yields CDR1 SGHRS and CDR2 YFSETQ. This CDR3 has 15 amino acids. In nucleotides, the CDR3 is TGCGCCAGCAGCCCGGGGGGGATCGGCAACTATGGCTACACCTTC. Translation: CASSPGGIGNYGYTF.

The chain uses TRBV15 and TRBJ2-7, with a possible D match to TRBD1 (6 bases). The CDR3 has 13 amino acids. Germline V gene sequence: CDR1 LNHNV, CDR2 YYDKDF (reference sequence). V gave up 3 bases and J gave up 0 bases, with 6 bases separating them. Here the CDR3 reads CATSRDSSYEQYF. In DNA form, the CDR3 reads TGTGCCACCAGCAGGGACAGCTCCTACGAGCAGTACTTC.

The chain uses TRBV12-3 or TRBV12-4 and TRBJ1-6; D uncertain. Trimming pared 4 bases from V and 9 bases from J, leaving 19 bases between. The CDR3 length is 16 residues. CDR3 loop: CASSSPDGTAASPLHF. The CDR3 DNA sequence: TGTGCCAGCAGTTCCCCCGACGGCACAGCGGCTTCACCCCTCCACTTT.

Comments on this clonotype: Germline and junction disagree at one end, which may indicate a read error. The gene calls are TRBV20-1 and TRBJ2-5; either TRBD1 or TRBD2 may fit D (6 bases each). Germline loops: CDR1 DFQATT, CDR2 SNEGSKA (reference sequence). This CDR3 is built from 14 residues. CDR3 nucleotides: TGCAGTGCCATACCGGGGGCCAGCCAAGCGACCCAGTACTTC. This encodes CSAIPGASQATQYF.

Note on this clonotype: This CDR3 fails to terminate in the conserved phenylalanine or tryptophan, so it likely reflects a read error. The rearrangement uses TRBV2 and TRBJ1-1; D is ambiguous. Between the trimmed V and J ends, which lost 6 bases and 6 bases, there was a span of 20 bases. This CDR3 is 15 amino acids long. From germline, CDR1 is SNHLY and CDR2 FYNNEI. CDR3 residues: CASSETDAASPEAFS. DNA of the CDR3: TGTGCCAGCAGCGAAACTGACGCAGCGTCCCCTGAAGCTTTCTCT.

This clonotype has a handful of counts. The CDR3 here is CSVAREVDEQFF. The CDR3 coding sequence is TGCAGCGTTGCGCGGGAGGTGGATGAGCAGTTCTTC. The J gene is TRBJ2-1, the V gene TRBV29-1; 8 nucleotides line up with TRBD2. The CDR3 covers 12 residues. The ends lost 4 bases at V and 8 bases at J; junction bases unmatched: 4. Germline V gene sequence: CDR1 SQVTM, CDR2 ANQGSEA.